This passage covers 14 T cell receptor beta chains from one sample sequenced in a study of blood T cell repertoires in COVID-19. The method was immunoSEQ multiplex PCR; TCRdb's version includes in-frame clones alone and lacks a portion of them. The table has about 69,000 clones, over 75% seen once. The sequenced material came from peripheral blood. The source of these receptors is an elderly man with acute or convalescent COVID-19.

This sequence joins TRBV12-3 or TRBV12-4 and TRBJ2-1; no firm D call. CDR3 length equals 12 residues. The V gene lost 4 bases and the J gene lost 7 bases, with 8 bases spanning the gap. CDR3 sequence (DNA): TGTGCCAGCAGTTATCTTCCTAATGAGCAGTTCTTC. Translated: CASSYLPNEQFF.

This clone was seen just once. The CDR3 reads CASSFEGQPSETQYF. The DNA for the CDR3 is TGTGCCAGCAGCTTTGAGGGACAGCCTAGTGAGACCCAGTACTTC. The rearrangement uses TRBV11-3 and TRBJ2-5; TRBD1 aligns across 7 bases. CDR3 length: 15 residues. Germline V gene sequence: CDR1 SGHNT, CDR2 YENEEA. The V segment lost 3 bases and the J segment 5 bases; nucleotides outside the gene matches: 9.

V usage is TRBV9 and J usage is TRBJ1-1; D gene ambiguous. The CDR3 loop spans 14 amino acids. V lost 0 bases to trimming and J lost 0 bases, with 6 bases between them. Germline V gene lookup returns CDR1 SGDLS and CDR2 YYNGEE. The CDR3 bases are TGTGCCAGCAGCGTAGATCATTTGAACACTGAAGCTTTCTTT. Its translation: CASSVDHLNTEAFF.

The J gene is TRBJ2-7, the V gene TRBV12-5, with 7 bases matching TRBD2. The CDR3 totals 15 residues. Germline loops: CDR1 LGHNT, CDR2 FRNRAP. After removal of 2 bases from V and 0 bases from J, the junction contained 4 bases not matched to a gene. Here the CDR3 DNA reads TGTGCTAGTGGTTTGACACTAGCGTCCTCCTACGAGCAGTACTTC. Translating it yields CASGLTLASSYEQYF.

The chain links TRBV2 to TRBJ1-2, with a possible D match to TRBD1 (6 bases). The CDR3 contains 14 residues. In germline, CDR1 is SNHLY, CDR2 FYNNEI. V was trimmed by 4 bases and J by 2 bases, leaving 11 bases between them. CDR3 DNA: TGTGCCAGCAGTGCGGACAGAGAAAACTATGGCTACACCTTC. As protein: CASSADRENYGYTF.

The V call is TRBV28, the J call TRBJ2-1; tentative D call: TRBD1 (6 bases). There are 14 residues in the CDR3. Germline V CDR1 and CDR2: MDHEN, SYDVKM. Trimming took off 8 bases at V and 4 bases at J, with 15 bases between the two ends. The CDR3 sequence: CASRRPGQYNEQFF. As DNA, the CDR3 is TGTGCCAGCCGGAGACCGGGACAATACAATGAGCAGTTCTTC.

V usage is TRBV7-7 and J usage is TRBJ2-5; TRBD1 is a possible D gene (5 bases). The CDR3 totals 13 residues. V shed 6 bases and J shed 5 bases, with 13 bases lying between them. In germline, CDR1 is SSHAT, CDR2 FNYEAQ (reference sequence). This CDR3 reads CASSYQGWETQYF. DNA of the CDR3: TGTGCCAGCAGTTATCAGGGTTGGGAGACCCAGTACTTC.

This chain connects TRBV18 to TRBJ1-1; TRBD1 matches 8 bases. Germline V gene data show CDR1 as KGHSH and CDR2 as LQKENI. V gave up 3 bases and J gave up 3 bases; unmatched junction bases: 6. The CDR3 is 15 residues long. CDR3 sequence: CASSPTQGADTEAFF. CDR3 nucleotides: TGTGCCAGCTCACCGACCCAGGGGGCCGACACTGAAGCTTTCTTT.

This chain uses TRBV2 with TRBJ1-1; 8 bases align to TRBD1. The CDR3 is 15 residues long. Looked up from germline, CDR1 is SNHLY and CDR2 is FYNNEI. Trimming removed 4 bases from V and 1 base from J; junction bases left unmatched: 5. The CDR3: CASSARGQKNTEAFF. CDR3 DNA: TGTGCCAGCAGTGCCAGGGGGCAGAAGAACACTGAAGCTTTCTTT.

V usage is TRBV27 and J usage is TRBJ2-7, with 8 bases aligning to TRBD1. The CDR3 has 16 amino acids. The trim removed 3 bases at V and 3 bases at J, leaving 10 bases unmatched. CDR1 is MNHEY, CDR2 SMNVEV, per germline (reference sequence). CDR3 coding DNA: TGTGCCAGCAGTTTCACTACCTCCGGACAGGGCTACGAGCAGTACTTC. Protein sequence: CASSFTTSGQGYEQYF.

This clone was counted a single time. The V and J genes are TRBV5-1 and TRBJ2-2; 9 bases are shared with TRBD2. CDR1 is SGHRS and CDR2 is YFSETQ in the germline V gene. The V and J ends lost 0 bases and 7 bases, in that order; junction bases with no gene match: 10. This CDR3 is built from 17 residues. In DNA form, the CDR3 reads TGCGCCAGCAGCTTGGATCCCGCGGGAGGGCCTCACGGGGAGCTGTTTTTT. Its protein product is CASSLDPAGGPHGELFF.

This clone was detected a few times. The gene calls are TRBV11-2 and TRBJ1-3; 7 bases are a match to TRBD1. The germline V gene encodes CDR1 SGHAT and CDR2 FQNNGV. CDR3 size: 15 residues. V gave up 1 base and J gave up 4 bases; unmatched junction bases: 4. CDR3 coding DNA: TGTGCCAGCAGCTTAGCGGGGGACAGCGGAAACACCATATATTTT. Residues: CASSLAGDSGNTIYF.

V is TRBV19 and J is TRBJ1-6; 7 nucleotides agree with TRBD1. The V segment lost 6 bases and the J segment 9 bases; nucleotides outside the gene matches: 8. Germline CDR1 reads LNHDA; CDR2 reads SQIVND (reference sequence). CDR3 length: 14 residues. DNA for the CDR3: TGTGCCAGTAGCGCGACAGGGTTAGGTTCACCCCTCCACTTT. This sequence encodes CASSATGLGSPLHF. Full variable domain (remainder filled in from reference TRBV19 and TRBJ1-6): DGGITQSPKYLFRKEGQNVTLSCEQNLNHDAMYWYRQDPGQGLRLIYYSQIVNDFQKGDIAEGYSVSREKKESFPLTVTSAQKNPTAFYLCASSATGLGSPLHFGNGTRLTVT.

The J gene is TRBJ2-6, the V gene TRBV29-1, with 8 positions matching TRBD1. Germline CDR1 and CDR2: SQVTM and ANQGSEA. The CDR3 consists of 18 residues. The V gene end was trimmed by 6 bases and the J gene end by 2 bases; junction bases not matched to a gene: 15. The CDR3 bases are TGCAGCGTCGCGCTTGACAGGGGAATCTCCACTGGGGCCAACGTCCTGACTTTC. Protein: CSVALDRGISTGANVLTF.